The table lists the clone carrying this TCR beta chain with a few counts. Its specificity is not known. The sample belongs to a study of beta chain features in type 1 diabetes. General observations from the study: Shorter TCRB CDR3s, moderately but significantly so, marked every one of the four CD4+ subsets in Type 1 diabetes patients.

Germline trimming cut 2 bases from V and 8 bases from J; bases unmatched to any gene: 6. This CDR3 contains 13 residues. The germline V gene encodes CDR1 SGHRS and CDR2 YFSETQ. What was sequenced were expressed TCRB transcripts, since all of the isolated RNA had been reverse transcribed. Only in-frame clones appear in the TCRdb table, and some are missing; sequencing was by immunoSEQ multiplex PCR. The repertoire includes around 340,000 clones, about 20% of them detected once, and roughly 0.045% sits in the top ten. This TCR was sampled from a woman aged 18-30 years in good health. The rearrangement joins TRBV5-1 to TRBJ1-2, with TRBD1 identical over 7 bases. The sample consisted of naive CD4+ T cells from blood. CDR3 residues: CASSFDRDGGYTF. Here the CDR3 DNA reads TGCGCCAGCAGCTTCGACAGGGACGGCGGCTACACCTTC.